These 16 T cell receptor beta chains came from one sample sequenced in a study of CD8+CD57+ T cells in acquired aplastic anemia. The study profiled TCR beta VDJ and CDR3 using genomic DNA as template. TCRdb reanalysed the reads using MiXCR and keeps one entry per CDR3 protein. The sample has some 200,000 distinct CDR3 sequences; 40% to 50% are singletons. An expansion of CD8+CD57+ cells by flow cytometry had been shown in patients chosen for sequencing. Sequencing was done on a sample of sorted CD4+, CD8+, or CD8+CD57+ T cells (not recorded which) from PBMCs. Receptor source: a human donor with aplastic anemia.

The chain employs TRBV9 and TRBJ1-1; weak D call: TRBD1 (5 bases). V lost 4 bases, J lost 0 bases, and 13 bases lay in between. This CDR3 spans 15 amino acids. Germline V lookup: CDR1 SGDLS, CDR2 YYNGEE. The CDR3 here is CASSPHAGVNTEAFF. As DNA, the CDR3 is TGTGCCAGCAGCCCACATGCGGGGGTGAACACTGAAGCTTTCTTT.

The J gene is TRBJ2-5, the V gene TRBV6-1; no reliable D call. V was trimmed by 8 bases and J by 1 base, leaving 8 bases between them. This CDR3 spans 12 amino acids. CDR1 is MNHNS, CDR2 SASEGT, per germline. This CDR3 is CASGQTQETQYF. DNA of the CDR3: TGTGCCAGCGGGCAGACCCAAGAGACCCAGTACTTC.

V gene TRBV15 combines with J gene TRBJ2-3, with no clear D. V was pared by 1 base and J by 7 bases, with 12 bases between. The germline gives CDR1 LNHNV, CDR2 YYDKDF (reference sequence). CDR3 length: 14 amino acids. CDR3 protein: CATSRGSTMNTQYF. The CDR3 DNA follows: TGTGCCACCAGCAGAGGATCCACGATGAATACGCAGTATTTT.

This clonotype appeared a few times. This CDR3 is CSVAERVNARNEKLFF. For the CDR3, the DNA is TGCAGCGTTGCCGAGAGGGTTAACGCTCGTAATGAAAAACTGTTTTTT. The J gene is TRBJ1-4, the V gene TRBV29-1; D gene ambiguous. The V gene's germline CDR1 is SQVTM and CDR2 ANQGSEA. This CDR3 contains 16 residues. V was pared by 4 bases and J by 4 bases, with 19 bases between.

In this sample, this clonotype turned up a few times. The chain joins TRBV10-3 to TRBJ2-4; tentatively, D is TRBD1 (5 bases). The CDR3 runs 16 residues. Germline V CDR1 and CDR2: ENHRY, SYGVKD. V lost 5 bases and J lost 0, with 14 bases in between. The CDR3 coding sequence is TGTGCCATCAGTCCGACAGCCAACCTAGCCAAAAACATTCAGTACTTC. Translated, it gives CAISPTANLAKNIQYF.

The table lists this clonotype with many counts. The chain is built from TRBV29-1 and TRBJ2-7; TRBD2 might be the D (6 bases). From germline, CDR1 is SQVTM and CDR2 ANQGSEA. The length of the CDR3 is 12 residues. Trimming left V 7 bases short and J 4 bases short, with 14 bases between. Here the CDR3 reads CSASGEGYEQYF. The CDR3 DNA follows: TGCAGCGCCTCGGGAGAGGGATACGAGCAGTACTTC.

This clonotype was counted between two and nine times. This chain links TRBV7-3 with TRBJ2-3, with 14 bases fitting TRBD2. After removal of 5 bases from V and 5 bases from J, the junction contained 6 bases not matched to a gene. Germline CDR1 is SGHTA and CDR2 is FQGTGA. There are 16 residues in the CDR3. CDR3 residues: CASSTGLAGEGDTQYF. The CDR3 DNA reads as TGTGCCAGCAGCACGGGACTAGCGGGAGAAGGAGATACGCAGTATTTT.

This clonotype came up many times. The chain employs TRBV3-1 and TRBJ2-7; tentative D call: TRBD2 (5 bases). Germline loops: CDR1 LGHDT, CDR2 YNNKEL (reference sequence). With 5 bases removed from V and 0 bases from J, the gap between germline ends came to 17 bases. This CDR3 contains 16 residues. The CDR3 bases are TGTGCCAGCAGCACGGAGGCCTTACCCTCCTCCTACGAGCAGTACTTC. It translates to CASSTEALPSSYEQYF.

The DNA for the CDR3 is TGCAGTGCTAGAGATACGGCGCTAGCGGGGGCCCTTTACAATGAGCAGTTCTTC. Encoded protein: CSARDTALAGALYNEQFF. The rearrangement joins TRBV20-1 to TRBJ2-1; 10 bases match TRBD2. V trimming: 0 bases; J trimming: 4 bases; junction bases outside the gene matches: 12. Germline CDR1 DFQATT, CDR2 SNEGSKA (reference sequence). The CDR3 covers 18 residues.

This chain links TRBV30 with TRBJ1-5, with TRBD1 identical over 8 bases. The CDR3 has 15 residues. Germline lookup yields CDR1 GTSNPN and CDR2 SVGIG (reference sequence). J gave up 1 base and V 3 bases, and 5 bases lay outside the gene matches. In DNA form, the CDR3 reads TGTGCCTGGAGCACAGGGGGTAGAAGCAATCAGCCCCAGCATTTT. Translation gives CAWSTGGRSNQPQHF.

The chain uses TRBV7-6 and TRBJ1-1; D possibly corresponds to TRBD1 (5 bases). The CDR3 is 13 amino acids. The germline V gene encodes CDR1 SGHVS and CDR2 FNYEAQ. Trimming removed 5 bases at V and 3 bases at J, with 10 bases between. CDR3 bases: TGTGCCAGCAGCCTCCGGGGCTACACTGAAGCTTTCTTT. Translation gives CASSLRGYTEAFF.

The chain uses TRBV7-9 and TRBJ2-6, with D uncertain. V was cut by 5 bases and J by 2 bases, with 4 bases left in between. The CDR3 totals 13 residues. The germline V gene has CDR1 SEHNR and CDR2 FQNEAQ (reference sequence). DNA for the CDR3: TGTGCCAGCAGCGAAACTGGGGCCAACGTCCTGACTTTC. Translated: CASSETGANVLTF.

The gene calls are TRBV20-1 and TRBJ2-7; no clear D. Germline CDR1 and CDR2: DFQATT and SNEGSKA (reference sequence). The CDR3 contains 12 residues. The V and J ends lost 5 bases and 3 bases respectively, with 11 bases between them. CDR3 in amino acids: CSAPLTVYEQYF. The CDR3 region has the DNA TGCAGTGCTCCGCTGACTGTCTACGAGCAGTACTTC.

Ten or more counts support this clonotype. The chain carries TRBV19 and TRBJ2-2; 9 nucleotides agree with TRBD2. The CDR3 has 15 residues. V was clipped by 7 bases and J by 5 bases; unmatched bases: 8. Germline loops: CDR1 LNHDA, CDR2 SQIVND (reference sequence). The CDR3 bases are TGTGCCAGTAACCCGTTAGCGGGAGTGACCGGGGAGCTGTTTTTT. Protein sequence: CASNPLAGVTGELFF.

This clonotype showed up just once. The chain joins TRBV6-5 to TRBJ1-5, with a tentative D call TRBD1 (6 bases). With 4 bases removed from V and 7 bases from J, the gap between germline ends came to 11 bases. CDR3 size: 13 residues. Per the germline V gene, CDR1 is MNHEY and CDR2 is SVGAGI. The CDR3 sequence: CASSSAGGQPQHF. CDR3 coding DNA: TGTGCCAGCAGTTCCGCCGGGGGCCAGCCCCAGCATTTT.

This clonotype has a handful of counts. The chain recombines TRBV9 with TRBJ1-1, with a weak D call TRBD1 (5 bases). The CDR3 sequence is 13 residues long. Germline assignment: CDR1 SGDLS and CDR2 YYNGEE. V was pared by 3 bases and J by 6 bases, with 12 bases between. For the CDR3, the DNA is TGTGCCAGCAGCGCCCAGGGTGACGCTGAAGCTTTCTTT. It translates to CASSAQGDAEAFF.